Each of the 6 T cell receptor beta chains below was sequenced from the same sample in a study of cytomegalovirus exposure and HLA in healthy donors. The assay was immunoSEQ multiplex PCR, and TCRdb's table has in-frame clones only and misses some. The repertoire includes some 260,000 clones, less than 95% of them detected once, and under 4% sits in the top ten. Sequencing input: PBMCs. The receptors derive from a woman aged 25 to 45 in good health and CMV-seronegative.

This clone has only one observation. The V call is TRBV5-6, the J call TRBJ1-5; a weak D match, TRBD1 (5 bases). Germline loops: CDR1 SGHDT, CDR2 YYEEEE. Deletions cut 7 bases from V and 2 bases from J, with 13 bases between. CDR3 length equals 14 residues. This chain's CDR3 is CASSSVGGNQPQHF. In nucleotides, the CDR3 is TGTGCCAGCTCCTCTGTGGGGGGCAATCAGCCCCAGCATTTT.

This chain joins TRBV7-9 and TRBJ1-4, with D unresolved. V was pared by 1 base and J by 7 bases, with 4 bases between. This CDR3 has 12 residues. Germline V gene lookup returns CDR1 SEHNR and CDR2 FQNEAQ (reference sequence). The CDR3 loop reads CASSLGGEKLFF. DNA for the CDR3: TGTGCCAGCAGCTTAGGTGGTGAAAAACTGTTTTTT.

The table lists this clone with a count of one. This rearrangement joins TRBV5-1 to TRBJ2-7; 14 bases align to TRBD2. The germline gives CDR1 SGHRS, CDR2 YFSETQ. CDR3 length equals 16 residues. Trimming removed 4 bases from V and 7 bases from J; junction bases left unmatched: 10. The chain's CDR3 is CASSVGTSGGRREQYF. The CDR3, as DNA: TGCGCCAGCAGCGTCGGGACTAGCGGGGGAAGGAGGGAGCAGTACTTC.

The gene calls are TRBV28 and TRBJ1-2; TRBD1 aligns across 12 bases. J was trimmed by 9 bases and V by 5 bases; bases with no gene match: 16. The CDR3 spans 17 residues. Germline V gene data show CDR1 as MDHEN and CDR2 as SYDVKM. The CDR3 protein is CASSPMGPGTGGGSYTF. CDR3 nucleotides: TGTGCCAGCAGTCCTATGGGTCCCGGGACAGGGGGCGGTAGCTACACCTTC.

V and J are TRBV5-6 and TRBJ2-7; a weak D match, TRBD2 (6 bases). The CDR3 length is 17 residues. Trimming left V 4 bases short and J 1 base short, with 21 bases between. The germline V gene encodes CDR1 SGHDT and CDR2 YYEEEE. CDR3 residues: CASSRPIAEGGSYEQYF. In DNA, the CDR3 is TGTGCCAGCAGCCGGCCGATAGCGGAGGGAGGTTCCTACGAGCAGTACTTC.

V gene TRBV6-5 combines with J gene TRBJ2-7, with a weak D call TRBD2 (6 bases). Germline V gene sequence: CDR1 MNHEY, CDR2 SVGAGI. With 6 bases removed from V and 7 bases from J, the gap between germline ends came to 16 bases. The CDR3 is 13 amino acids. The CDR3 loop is CASSQQRGMEQYF. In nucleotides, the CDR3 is TGTGCCAGCAGCCAACAACGGGGGATGGAGCAGTACTTC.